This TCR beta chain was retrieved from a study of blood T cell repertoires in COVID-19. The method was immunoSEQ multiplex PCR; TCRdb's version includes in-frame clones alone and lacks a portion of them. The data contain around 83,000 clones, around nine tenths of them seen just once; the ten biggest clones take up approximately 8.1%. This clone showed up just once. Trimming at V came to 5 bases and at J to 7 bases, leaving 6 bases not matched to a gene. The CDR3 extends over 15 amino acids. Germline lookup yields CDR1 SGHTA and CDR2 FQGNSA. The chain employs TRBV7-2 and TRBJ1-4, with TRBD1 matching 11 bases. This receptor was obtained from a man older than 75 with active or convalescent COVID-19. Material for sequencing was peripheral blood. The CDR3 nucleotides are TGTGCCAGCAGCCTCCTGGGACAGGGGGGTGAAAAACTGTTTTTT. Protein sequence: CASSLLGQGGEKLFF.